This T cell receptor (beta chain) originates from a study of neurological immune-mediated disorders. 2 million unsorted PBMCs were stored in RNAlater at -80 °C before RNA extraction. 5'RACE employing 10-nucleotide random UMIs yielded the cDNA. Each CDR3 protein gets one entry after TCRdb re-called the 5' RACE reads with MiXCR. The data show 87,000 or so distinct CDR3 sequences, 3.5% seen once. As regards this clonotype: The antigen is unknown. A read error may be the cause here, since a much bigger clone is one base away.

This CDR3 has 15 residues. The germline V gene encodes CDR1 LNHNV and CDR2 YYDKDF (reference sequence). Points from the study as a whole: In multiple sclerosis patients, the repertoire cluster was unrelated to clinical or MRI findings. When repertoires were grouped phylogenetically, those of 18 of 34 multiple sclerosis patients fell into one related-CDR3 cluster, a possible signature.

The TCR was taken from a woman in her late teens or twenties with multiple sclerosis. The rearrangement links TRBV15 to TRBJ1-5, with D hard to call. What was sequenced was PBMCs. The CDR3 loop reads CATSRDLGSNQHQHF. Written as DNA, the CDR3 is TGTGCCACCAGCAGAGATCTTGGTAGCAATCAGCACCAGCATTTT.